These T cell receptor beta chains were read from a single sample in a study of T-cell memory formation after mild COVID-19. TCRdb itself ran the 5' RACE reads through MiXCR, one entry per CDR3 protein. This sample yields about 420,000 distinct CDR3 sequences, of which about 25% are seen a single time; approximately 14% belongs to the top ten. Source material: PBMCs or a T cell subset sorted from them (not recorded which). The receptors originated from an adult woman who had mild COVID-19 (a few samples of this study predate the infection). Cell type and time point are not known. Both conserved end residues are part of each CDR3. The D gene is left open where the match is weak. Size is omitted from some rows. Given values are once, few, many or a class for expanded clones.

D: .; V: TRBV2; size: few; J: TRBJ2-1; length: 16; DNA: TGTGCCAGCAGTGAAACTTCCGCGAGCTCCTACAATGAGCAGTTCTTC; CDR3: CASSETSASSYNEQFF
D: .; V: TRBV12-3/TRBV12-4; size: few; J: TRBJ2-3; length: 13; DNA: TGTGCCAGCAGTTTAGGTAGCGAGGATACGCAGTATTTT; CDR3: CASSLGSEDTQYF
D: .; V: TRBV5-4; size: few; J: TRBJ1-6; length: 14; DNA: TGTGCCAGCAGCCTGGACGGGGAGGATTCACCCCTCCACTTT; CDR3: CASSLDGEDSPLHF
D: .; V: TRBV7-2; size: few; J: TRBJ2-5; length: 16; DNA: TGTGCCAGCAGCCCATCCCCCCTAGCGTCCCAAGAGACCCAGTACTTC; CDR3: CASSPSPLASQETQYF
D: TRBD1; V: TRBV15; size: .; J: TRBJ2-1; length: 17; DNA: TGTGCCACCAGCAGAGAGGGGTCAGGGGGTAGCTACAATGAGCAGTTCTTC; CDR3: CATSREGSGGSYNEQFF
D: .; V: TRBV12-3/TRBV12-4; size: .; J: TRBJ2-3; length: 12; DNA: TGTGCCAGCAGTTGCCCCACAGATACGCAGTATTTT; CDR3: CASSCPTDTQYF
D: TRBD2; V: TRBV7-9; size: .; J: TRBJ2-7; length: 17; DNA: TGTGCCAGCAGCTTAAGACCCGGAGTAGCGGGTTCGTACGAGCAGTACTTC; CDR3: CASSLRPGVAGSYEQYF
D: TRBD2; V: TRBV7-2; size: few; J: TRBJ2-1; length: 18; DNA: TGTGCCAGCAGCTTAGTGGGTAGCGGGGGTCGGGGCTACAATGAGCAGTTCTTC; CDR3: CASSLVGSGGRGYNEQFF
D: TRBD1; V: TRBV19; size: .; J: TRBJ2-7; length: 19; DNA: TGTGCCACCACTGACAGGGGTGGACGCCCCGGTTTATTACCCTACGAGCAGTACTTC; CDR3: CATTDRGGRPGLLPYEQYF
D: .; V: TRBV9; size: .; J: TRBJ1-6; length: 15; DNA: TGTGCCAGCAGCGCTTCCGGGACCTCGACTTCACCCCTCCACTTT; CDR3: CASSASGTSTSPLHF
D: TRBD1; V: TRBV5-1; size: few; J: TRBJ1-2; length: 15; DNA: TGTGCCAGCAGTTTAGGGACAGGGTCAAACTATGGCTACACCTTC; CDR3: CASSLGTGSNYGYTF
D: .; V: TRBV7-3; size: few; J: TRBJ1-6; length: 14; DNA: TGTGCCAGCAGCTCCACATCGGTTGGTTCACCCCTCCACTTT; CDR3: CASSSTSVGSPLHF
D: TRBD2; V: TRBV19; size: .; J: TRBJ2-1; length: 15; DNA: TGTGCCAGTAGTAACCGGACTAGCGGTTACAATGAGCAGTTCTTC; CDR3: CASSNRTSGYNEQFF
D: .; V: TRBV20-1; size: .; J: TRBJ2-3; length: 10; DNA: TGCAGTGCCTCGACATCTACGCAGTATTTT; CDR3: CSASTSTQYF
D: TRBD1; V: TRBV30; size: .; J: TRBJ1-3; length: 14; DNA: TGTGCCTGGGACAGGGGGCGAGTTGGAAACACCATATATTTT; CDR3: CAWDRGRVGNTIYF
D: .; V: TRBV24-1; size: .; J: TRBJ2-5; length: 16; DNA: TGTGCCACCAGTGATTTTGGGCCGGCAACTCAAGAGACCCAGTACTTC; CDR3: CATSDFGPATQETQYF
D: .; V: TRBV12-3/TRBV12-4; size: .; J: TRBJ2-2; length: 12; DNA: TGTGCCAGCAGTTTGACAGGCGGGGAGCTGTTTTTT; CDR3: CASSLTGGELFF
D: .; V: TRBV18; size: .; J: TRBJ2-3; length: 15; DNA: TGTGCCAGCTCACCACCGATGGGCCAGGGGGATACGCAGTATTTT; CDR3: CASSPPMGQGDTQYF
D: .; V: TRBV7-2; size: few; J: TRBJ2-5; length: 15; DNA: TGTGCCAGCAGCTTAGGATATAATAGTGGAGAGACCCAGTACTTC; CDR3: CASSLGYNSGETQYF
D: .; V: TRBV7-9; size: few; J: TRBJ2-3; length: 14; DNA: TGTGCCAGCAGCCCAGTGGGGGGAACAGATACGCAGTATTTT; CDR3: CASSPVGGTDTQYF
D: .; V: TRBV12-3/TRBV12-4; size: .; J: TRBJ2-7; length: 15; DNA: TGTGCCAGCAGTTTAGTAACAGCGTTATCCTACGAGCAGTACTTC; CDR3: CASSLVTALSYEQYF
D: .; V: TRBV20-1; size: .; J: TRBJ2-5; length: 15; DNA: TGCAGTGCTAGGGCCGGGACTCGTTACCAAGAGACCCAGTACTTC; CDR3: CSARAGTRYQETQYF
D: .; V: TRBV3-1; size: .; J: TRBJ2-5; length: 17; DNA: TGTGCCAGCAGCCGGATTGTACTCACCGAGCAGATATGGACCCAGTACTTC; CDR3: CASSRIVLTEQIWTQYF
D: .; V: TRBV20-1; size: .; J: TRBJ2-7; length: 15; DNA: TGCAGTGCCAGAGACAGCCGTAAGGGAGGCTACGAGCAGTACTTC; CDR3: CSARDSRKGGYEQYF
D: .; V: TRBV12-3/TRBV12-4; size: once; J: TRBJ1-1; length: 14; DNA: TGTGCCAGCAGTTTTGGGGGGCGGGACACTGAAGCTTTCTTT; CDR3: CASSFGGRDTEAFF
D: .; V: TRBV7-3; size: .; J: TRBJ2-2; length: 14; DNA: TGTGCCAGCAGCTCGGACCTAAACACCGGGGAGCTGTTTTTT; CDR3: CASSSDLNTGELFF
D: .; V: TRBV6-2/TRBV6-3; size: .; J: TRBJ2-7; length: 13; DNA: TGTGCCAGCAGTTGGACGCGAGGTTACGAGCAGTACTTC; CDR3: CASSWTRGYEQYF
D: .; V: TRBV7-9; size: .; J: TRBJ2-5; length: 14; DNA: TGTGCCAGCAGCTTAAGGACAGCCCAAGAGACCCAGTACTTC; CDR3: CASSLRTAQETQYF
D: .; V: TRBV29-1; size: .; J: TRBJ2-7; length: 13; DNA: TGCAGCGTTGAAACCCACGGCTCCTACGAGCAGTACTTC; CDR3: CSVETHGSYEQYF
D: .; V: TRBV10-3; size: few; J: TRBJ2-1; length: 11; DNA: TGTGCCGCCGGCTTTGGGAATGAGCAGTTCTTC; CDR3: CAAGFGNEQFF
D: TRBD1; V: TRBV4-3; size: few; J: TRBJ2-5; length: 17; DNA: TGCGCCAGCAGCCAAGATCAAGCAGGGGGAACACAAGAGACCCAGTACTTC; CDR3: CASSQDQAGGTQETQYF
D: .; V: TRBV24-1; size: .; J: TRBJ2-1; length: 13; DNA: TGTGCCACCCAACGGGGTTCCTACAATGAGCAGTTCTTC; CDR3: CATQRGSYNEQFF
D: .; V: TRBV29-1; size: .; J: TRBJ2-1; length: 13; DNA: TGCAGCGTTTCGAGAATAACCTACAATGAGCAGTTCTTC; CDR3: CSVSRITYNEQFF
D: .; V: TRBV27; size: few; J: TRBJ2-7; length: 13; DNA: TGTGCCAGCAGTTTAGGGGTGGGGGCCGAGCAGTACTTC; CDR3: CASSLGVGAEQYF
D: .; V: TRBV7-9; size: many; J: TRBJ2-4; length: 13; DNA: TGTGCCAGCAGCCGTAAGGACGGAAACATTCAGTACTTC; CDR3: CASSRKDGNIQYF
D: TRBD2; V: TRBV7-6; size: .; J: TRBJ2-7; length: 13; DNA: TGTGCCAGCAGCTTAGGCGGGAGGGCCACGCAGTACTTC; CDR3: CASSLGGRATQYF
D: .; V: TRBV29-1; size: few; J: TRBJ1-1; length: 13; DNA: TGCAGCGTTGTCGGCAGGGTAAGGACTGAAGCTTTCTTT; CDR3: CSVVGRVRTEAFF
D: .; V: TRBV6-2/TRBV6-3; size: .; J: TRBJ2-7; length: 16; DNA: TGTGCCAGCGCAAACATACTAGTGGGCTCCGCTGCCGAGCAGTACTTC; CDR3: CASANILVGSAAEQYF
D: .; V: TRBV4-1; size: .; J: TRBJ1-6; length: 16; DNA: TGCGCCAGCAGCCAAGTGTTCGGGGGCCCCAATTCACCCCTCCACTTT; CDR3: CASSQVFGGPNSPLHF
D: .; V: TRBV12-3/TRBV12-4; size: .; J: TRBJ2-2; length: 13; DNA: TGTGCCATCCCGAACAGGGCGGGTCGGGAGCTGTTTTTT; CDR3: CAIPNRAGRELFF
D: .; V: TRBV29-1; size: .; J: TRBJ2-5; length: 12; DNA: TGCAGCGTTGGTCCGGGGGCTGAGACCCAGTACTTC; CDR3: CSVGPGAETQYF
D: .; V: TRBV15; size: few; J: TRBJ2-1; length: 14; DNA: TGTGCCACCACGACCTCCCTGACCTACAATGAGCAGTTCTTC; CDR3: CATTTSLTYNEQFF
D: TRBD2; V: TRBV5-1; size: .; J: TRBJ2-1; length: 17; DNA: TGCGCCAGCAGTCGCGGACTAGCGGGGATCGGCGGAAGTGAGCAGTTCTTC; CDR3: CASSRGLAGIGGSEQFF
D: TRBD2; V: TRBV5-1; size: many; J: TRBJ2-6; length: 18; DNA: TGCGCCAGCAGCTACACTAGCGGGAGTAACTCTGGGGCCAACGTCCTGACTTTC; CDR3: CASSYTSGSNSGANVLTF
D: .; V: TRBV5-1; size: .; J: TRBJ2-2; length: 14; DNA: TGCGCCAGCAGAGTAACGCCGAACACCGGGGAGCTGTTTTTT; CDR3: CASRVTPNTGELFF
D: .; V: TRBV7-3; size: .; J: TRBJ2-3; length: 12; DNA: TGTGCCAGCAGCCAACAAGGGGGTACGCAGTATTTT; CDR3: CASSQQGGTQYF
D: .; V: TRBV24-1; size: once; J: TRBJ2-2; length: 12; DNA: TGTGCCATCCAGACGAACACCGGGGAGCTGTTTTTT; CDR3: CAIQTNTGELFF
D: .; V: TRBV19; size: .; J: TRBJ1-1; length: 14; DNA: TGTGCCAGTAGTACGAGGGACACAGACACTGAAGCTTTCTTT; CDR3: CASSTRDTDTEAFF
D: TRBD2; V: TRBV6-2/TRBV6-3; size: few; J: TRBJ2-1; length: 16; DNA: TGTGCCAGCATTGGGGGCGCGGGAGGGCTTTTTCGGGAGCAGTTCTTC; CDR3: CASIGGAGGLFREQFF
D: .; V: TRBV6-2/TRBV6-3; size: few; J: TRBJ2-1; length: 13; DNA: TGTGCCAGCGGGGTAGCTCGATTCGGTGAGCAGTTCTTC; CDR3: CASGVARFGEQFF
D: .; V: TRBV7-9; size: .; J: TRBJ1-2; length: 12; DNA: TGTGCCAGCGGGGGGCAGACGATAGGCTACACCTTC; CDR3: CASGGQTIGYTF
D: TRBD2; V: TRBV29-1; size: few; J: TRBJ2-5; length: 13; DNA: TGCAGCGTTCGTGGGGGAGGGCTAGAGACCCAGTACTTC; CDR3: CSVRGGGLETQYF
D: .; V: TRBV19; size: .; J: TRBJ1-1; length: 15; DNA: TGTGCCAGTAGTTTCACTCGGGTTTTAAACACTGAAGCTTTCTTT; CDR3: CASSFTRVLNTEAFF
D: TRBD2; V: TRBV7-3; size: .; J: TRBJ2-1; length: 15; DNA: TGTGCCAGCAGCTTAATTGGGGGGGGCTACAATGAGCAGTTCTTC; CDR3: CASSLIGGGYNEQFF
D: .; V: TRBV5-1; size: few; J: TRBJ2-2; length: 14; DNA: TGCGCCAGCAGCAGAGGGACTGACACCGGGGAGCTGTTTTTT; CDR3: CASSRGTDTGELFF
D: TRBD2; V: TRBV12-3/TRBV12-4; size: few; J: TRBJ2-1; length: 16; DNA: TGTGCCAGCAGTTCACTAGCGGTGAGCTCCTACAATGAGCAGTTCTTC; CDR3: CASSSLAVSSYNEQFF
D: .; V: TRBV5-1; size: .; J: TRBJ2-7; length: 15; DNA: TGCGCCAGCAGCCGGGAGACAGGAAGATCCTACGAGCAGTACTTC; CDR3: CASSRETGRSYEQYF
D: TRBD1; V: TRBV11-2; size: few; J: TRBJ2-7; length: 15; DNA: TGTGCCAGCAGCATAGGGACAGTCAGCTCCTACGAGCAGTACTTC; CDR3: CASSIGTVSSYEQYF
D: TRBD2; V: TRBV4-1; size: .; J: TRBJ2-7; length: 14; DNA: TGCGCCAGCAGCCAAGGCGTCGGGGGGTACGAGCAGTACTTC; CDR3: CASSQGVGGYEQYF